These 9 T cell receptor beta chains originate from one sample sequenced in a study of T cells after yellow fever vaccination. TCRdb re-called the 5' RACE reads through MiXCR, storing one row per CDR3 protein. The sample holds 250,000 to 300,000 distinct CDR3 sequences, roughly 5.6% seen once. The sequences come from CD4+ T cells sorted from PBMCs, collected on the day of the yellow fever booster vaccination. These TCRs come from a man aged 18 to 35 who received the YFV17D yellow fever vaccine.

The chain links TRBV7-3 to TRBJ2-2; no clear D. This CDR3 comprises 13 residues. Germline V gene data show CDR1 as SGHTA and CDR2 as FQGTGA. Trimming cost V 5 bases and J 6 bases, with 10 bases left between them. CDR3 DNA sequence: TGTGCCAGCAGCCAAGTCGCCGCCGGGGAGCTGTTTTTT. This gives the protein CASSQVAAGELFF.

This clonotype was seen ten or more times. The V gene is TRBV12-3 or TRBV12-4, the J gene TRBJ1-1; D uncertain. V lost 2 bases and J lost 0, with 13 bases in between. The CDR3 is 16 amino acids. CDR3 nucleotides: TGTGCCAGCAGTTTATGGGGTGGAGGGATGAACACTGAAGCTTTCTTT. Translated: CASSLWGGGMNTEAFF.

This clonotype occurred once. This chain joins TRBV4-2 and TRBJ2-3, with D perhaps TRBD2 (6 bases). The CDR3 sequence is 15 residues long. The V end was cut by 4 bases, the J end by 6 bases, with 17 bases between. Germline V gene lookup returns CDR1 LGHNA and CDR2 YNFKEQ. CDR3 sequence reads: CASSPPQRAADTQYF. As DNA, the CDR3 is TGTGCCAGCAGCCCCCCTCAGCGGGCCGCGGATACGCAGTATTTT.

This clonotype was seen many times. The CDR3 DNA follows: TGCAGCGGACTGGACCCTTTGAACACTGAAGCTTTCTTT. This gives the protein CSGLDPLNTEAFF. The chain joins TRBV29-1 to TRBJ1-1; D is uncertain. Per the germline V gene, CDR1 is SQVTM and CDR2 is ANQGSEA. This CDR3 contains 13 residues. The germline V and J ends were trimmed by 7 bases and 0 bases, with 12 bases remaining between them.

This clonotype is a singleton in its sample. V usage is TRBV6-1 and J usage is TRBJ1-1; 7 bases match TRBD1. This CDR3 has 13 amino acids. Germline loops: CDR1 MNHNS, CDR2 SASEGT. The V gene end was trimmed by 6 bases and the J gene end by 3 bases; junction bases not matched to a gene: 4. The CDR3 region has the DNA TGTGCCAGCAGCGGGGACAGCTACACTGAAGCTTTCTTT. As protein: CASSGDSYTEAFF.

The rearrangement joins TRBV5-1 to TRBJ1-3, with 8 bases matching TRBD1. J gave up 0 bases and V 5 bases, and 1 base lay outside the gene matches. The CDR3 consists of 14 residues. Germline assignment: CDR1 SGHRS and CDR2 YFSETQ. CDR3 bases: TGCGCCAGCAGACAGGGGGACTCTGGAAACACCATATATTTT. Translated: CASRQGDSGNTIYF.

CDR3 amino acids: CASSYSFTTAYSNQPQHF. Here the CDR3 DNA reads TGTGCCAGCAGTTACAGTTTTACCACCGCCTATAGCAATCAGCCCCAGCATTTT. This chain uses TRBV6-5 with TRBJ1-5; D gene ambiguous. This CDR3 region has 18 residues. Germline V CDR1 and CDR2: MNHEY, SVGAGI. V was pared by 2 bases and J by 0 bases, with 17 bases between.

There are many counts of this clonotype. The chain couples TRBV2 to TRBJ1-4, with 8 bases fitting TRBD1. The CDR3 totals 15 residues. CDR1 is SNHLY, CDR2 FYNNEI, per germline. J lost 8 bases, V lost 6 bases, and 11 bases had no gene match. The CDR3 spells CASRDNRGIKEKLFF. CDR3 nucleotides: TGTGCCAGCAGGGACAACAGGGGGATAAAAGAAAAACTGTTTTTT.

V gene TRBV6-2 or TRBV6-3 combines with J gene TRBJ2-7, with D perhaps TRBD1 (5 bases). Trimming removed 7 bases from V and 13 bases from J, with 26 bases in between. Germline V CDR1 and CDR2: MNHEY, SVGEGT. This CDR3 is 14 amino acids long. The CDR3 nucleotides are TGTGCCAGCACACCTTCGACAAGGGGCCGACGCCGATACTTC. Protein: CASTPSTRGRRRYF.